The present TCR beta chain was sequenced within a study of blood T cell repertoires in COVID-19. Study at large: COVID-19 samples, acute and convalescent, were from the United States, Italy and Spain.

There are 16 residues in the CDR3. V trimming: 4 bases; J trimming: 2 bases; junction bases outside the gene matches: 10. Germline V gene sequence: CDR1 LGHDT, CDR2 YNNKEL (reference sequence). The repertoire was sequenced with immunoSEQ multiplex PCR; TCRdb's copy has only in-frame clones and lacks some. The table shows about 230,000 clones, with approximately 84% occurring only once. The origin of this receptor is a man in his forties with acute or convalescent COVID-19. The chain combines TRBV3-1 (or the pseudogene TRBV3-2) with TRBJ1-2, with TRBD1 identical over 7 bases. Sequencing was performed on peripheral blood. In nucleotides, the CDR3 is TGTGCCAGCAGCCCGAATATCCCGGGACAGAACTATGGCTACACCTTC. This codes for CASSPNIPGQNYGYTF.